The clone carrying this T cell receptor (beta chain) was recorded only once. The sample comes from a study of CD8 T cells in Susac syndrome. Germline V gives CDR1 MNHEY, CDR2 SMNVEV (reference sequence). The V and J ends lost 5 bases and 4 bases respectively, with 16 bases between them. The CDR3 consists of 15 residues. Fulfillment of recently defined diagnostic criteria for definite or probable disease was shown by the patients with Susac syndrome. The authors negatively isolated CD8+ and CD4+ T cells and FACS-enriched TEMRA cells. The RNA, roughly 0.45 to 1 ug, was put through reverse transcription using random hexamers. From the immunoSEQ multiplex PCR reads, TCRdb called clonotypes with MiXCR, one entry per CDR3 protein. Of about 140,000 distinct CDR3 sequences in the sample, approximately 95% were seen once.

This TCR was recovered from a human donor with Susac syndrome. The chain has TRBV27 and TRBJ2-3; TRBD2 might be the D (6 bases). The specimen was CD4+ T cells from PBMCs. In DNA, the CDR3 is TGTGCCAGCAGTCGCGATGGCGGGACGGCAGATACGCAGTATTTT. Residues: CASSRDGGTADTQYF.